These 26 T cell receptor beta chains originate from one sample sequenced in a study of beta chain features in type 1 diabetes. Of the isolated RNA, all was reverse transcribed, and so the sequenced material was expressed TCRB transcripts. TCRdb's table, derived via immunoSEQ multiplex PCR, lists solely in-frame clones and lacks some. The table includes under 550,000 clones, 10% to 12% detected once. Material for sequencing was naive CD4+ T cells from blood. These receptors were taken from a woman younger than 35 in good health.

The CDR3 DNA follows: TGTGCCAGCAGCCCCCAGGGGTATGGGCAGCCCCAGCATTTT. It yields the protein CASSPQGYGQPQHF. The rearrangement joins TRBV7-2 to TRBJ1-5; D might be TRBD1 (6 bases). Germline assignment: CDR1 SGHTA and CDR2 FQGNSA. Trimming took off 5 bases at V and 7 bases at J, with 15 bases between the two ends. The CDR3 loop spans 14 amino acids.

V and J are TRBV4-3 and TRBJ1-1; D possibly corresponds to TRBD1 (5 bases). Trimming took off 0 bases at V and 7 bases at J, with 15 bases between the two ends. The CDR3 is 15 amino acids. Germline V CDR1 and CDR2: LGHNA, YSLEER. As DNA, the CDR3 is TGCGCCAGCAGCCAAGATCGTAGGGGATATATTGAAGCTTTCTTT. Amino acid sequence: CASSQDRRGYIEAFF.

This clone occurred a few times. This chain connects TRBV4-3 to TRBJ2-5; D is tentatively TRBD1 or TRBD2 (6 bases each). The germline gives CDR1 LGHNA, CDR2 YSLEER. The CDR3 is 15 amino acids. Trimming removed 0 bases at V and 7 bases at J, with 15 bases between. The CDR3 nucleotides read TGCGCCAGCAGCCAAGATTTTGGGGGGCCACCGACCCAGTACTTC. Translated, it gives CASSQDFGGPPTQYF.

Of note for this clone: A much larger clone differs from this one at a single base, so this may be a read error. Other DNA sequences in this specimen translate into the identical CDR3. The rearrangement links TRBV2 to TRBJ2-3; no firm D call. The CDR3 has 11 residues. V was clipped by 6 bases and J by 3 bases, with 4 bases between them. Germline lookup yields CDR1 SNHLY and CDR2 FYNNEI. The CDR3 nucleotides are TGTGCCAGCAGCTTAACAGATACGCAGTATTTT. Protein: CASSLTDTQYF.

This clone was found a few times. This rearrangement joins TRBV6-4 to TRBJ2-7; 10 bases map to TRBD1. V shed 6 bases and J 2 bases; nucleotides not matched to a gene: 10. The CDR3 is 16 amino acids. Per the germline V gene, CDR1 is MRHNA and CDR2 is SNTAGT. CDR3 nucleotides: TGTGCCAGCAGAACCGCCGGGACAGGGGTACCCTACGAGCAGTACGTC. As protein: CASRTAGTGVPYEQYV.

The chain is built from TRBV4-3 and TRBJ2-4; D perhaps matches TRBD2 (5 bases). Looked up from germline, CDR1 is LGHNA and CDR2 is YSLEER. The V end was cut by 1 base, the J end by 10 bases, with 17 bases between. The CDR3 totals 15 residues. The CDR3 reads CASSQVPGTAPIQYF. The CDR3 bases are TGCGCCAGCAGCCAAGTTCCGGGAACCGCTCCGATTCAGTACTTC.

The CDR3 DNA is TGCAGTGCCAGGACAGTGGATGAGCAGTTCTTC. Encoded protein: CSARTVDEQFF. The chain carries TRBV20-1 and TRBJ2-1, with D possibly TRBD1 on 6 matching bases. This CDR3 has 11 residues. Germline V gene data show CDR1 as DFQATT and CDR2 as SNEGSKA (reference sequence). Trimming removed 6 bases at V and 8 bases at J, with 11 bases between.

The genes are TRBV7-8 and TRBJ2-3, with 10 bases matching TRBD2. Looked up from germline, CDR1 is SGHVS and CDR2 is FQNEAQ. This CDR3 is 15 amino acids long. Trimming took 3 bases from V and 1 from J; bases not matched to a gene: 1. Written as DNA, the CDR3 is TGTGCCAGCAGCTTCCTAGCGGGGGGCACAGATACGCAGTATTTT. Protein: CASSFLAGGTDTQYF.

The chain's CDR3 is CASSWTGGDGYTF. DNA of the CDR3: TGTGCCAGCAGCTGGACAGGGGGCGACGGCTACACCTTC. This chain joins TRBV28 and TRBJ1-2; TRBD1 matches 11 bases. The J segment lost 8 bases and the V segment lost 6 bases, leaving 5 bases of the junction unmatched. Germline V CDR1 and CDR2: MDHEN, SYDVKM. The CDR3 length is 13 residues.

This clone occurred a few times. This chain uses TRBV21-1 with TRBJ2-3; the D call TRBD2 from the table was never checked on the DNA. TRBV21-1 is a listed pseudogene. The CDR3 has 15 residues. CDR3 residues: CASSSRDSRTDTQYF. The CDR3, as DNA: TGTGCCAGCAGCTCCCGGGACTCCCGCACAGATACGCAGTATTTT.

The chain recombines TRBV9 with TRBJ2-5; the match to TRBD1 covers 9 bases. The V and J ends lost 4 bases and 9 bases, in that order; junction bases with no gene match: 4. CDR3 length equals 12 residues. CDR1 is SGDLS, CDR2 YYNGEE, per germline. The CDR3 region has the DNA TGTGCCAGCAGCCCGGACAGGGGATCCCAGTACTTC. Protein: CASSPDRGSQYF.

The chain employs TRBV28 and TRBJ2-2; D may be TRBD1 (5 bases). The CDR3 sequence is 14 residues long. V dropped 7 bases and J dropped 7 bases, with 16 bases sitting between them. Germline V gene sequence: CDR1 MDHEN, CDR2 SYDVKM. As DNA, the CDR3 is TGTGCCAGCACAAGGGGTTCAAGGGTCGGGGAGCTGTTTTTT. Translation gives CASTRGSRVGELFF.

This clone was counted a few times. This chain links TRBV6-1 with TRBJ2-3; no clear D gene. CDR3 length: 13 residues. From germline, CDR1 is MNHNS and CDR2 SASEGT. Trimming removed 6 bases at V and 0 bases at J, with 7 bases between. This CDR3 reads CASRETSTDTQYF. The CDR3 DNA reads TGTGCCAGCAGAGAGACTAGCACAGATACGCAGTATTTT.

V gene TRBV20-1 combines with J gene TRBJ1-1; no firm D call. The germline gives CDR1 DFQATT, CDR2 SNEGSKA (reference sequence). The CDR3 spans 10 residues. V was pared by 8 bases and J by 6 bases, with 10 bases between. In DNA, the CDR3 is TGCAGTCTCATAAGGCCTGAAGCTTTCTTT. Translated, it gives CSLIRPEAFF.

The V gene is TRBV9, the J gene TRBJ2-1; 13 bases map to TRBD2. J gave up 3 bases and V 4 bases, and 1 base lay outside the gene matches. Germline lookup yields CDR1 SGDLS and CDR2 YYNGEE. The CDR3 has 15 residues. DNA of the CDR3: TGTGCCAGCAGCTGGACTAGCGGGAGCTACAATGAGCAGTTCTTC. The encoded protein is CASSWTSGSYNEQFF.

The chain is built from TRBV11-3 and TRBJ2-1; tentative D call: TRBD2 (6 bases). Germline V gene sequence: CDR1 SGHNT, CDR2 YENEEA. Trimming took 2 bases from V and 0 from J, leaving 8 bases between them. The length of the CDR3 is 15 residues. CDR3 DNA sequence: TGTGCCAGCAGCTTAATCGGGGGCTCCTACAATGAGCAGTTCTTC. Translated, it gives CASSLIGGSYNEQFF.

The genes are TRBV6-5 and TRBJ1-4; 7 positions agree with TRBD1. Trimming at V came to 0 bases and at J to 5 bases, leaving 6 bases not matched to a gene. CDR1 is MNHEY, CDR2 SVGAGI, per germline. The CDR3 contains 16 residues. The CDR3 loop is CASSYSGTALNEKLFF. The CDR3, as DNA: TGTGCCAGCAGTTACTCTGGGACAGCCCTAAATGAAAAACTGTTTTTT.

This clone turned up a few times. V and J are TRBV5-1 and TRBJ2-5, with D unresolved. The CDR3 totals 15 residues. Germline values: CDR1 SGHRS, CDR2 YFSETQ. V was clipped by 0 bases and J by 4 bases, with 13 bases between them. The DNA of the CDR3 is TGCGCCAGCAGCTTGGTTCCAGACCTGAGAGAGACCCAGTACTTC. Translating it yields CASSLVPDLRETQYF.

This chain connects TRBV10-3 to TRBJ2-3; perhaps TRBD2 as D (5 bases). CDR1 is ENHRY and CDR2 is SYGVKD in the germline V gene. V gave up 3 bases and J gave up 1 base, with 11 bases separating them. This CDR3 contains 15 residues. In DNA form, the CDR3 reads TGTGCCATCAGTGACACGGGAAAGGGCACAGATACGCAGTATTTT. Translated, it gives CAISDTGKGTDTQYF.

Comments on this clone: This same CDR3 is encoded by further DNA sequences in the sample. The V gene is TRBV7-9, the J gene TRBJ1-2; weak D call: TRBD1 (6 bases). V shed 0 bases and J shed 8 bases, with 10 bases lying between them. There are 13 residues in the CDR3. Germline V lookup: CDR1 SEHNR, CDR2 FQNEAQ (reference sequence). CDR3 residues: CASSLATGGGYTF. The CDR3 DNA reads as TGTGCCAGCAGCTTAGCGACAGGCGGGGGCTACACCTTC.

The chain is built from TRBV7-2 and TRBJ2-1, with TRBD2 matching over 15 bases. After removal of 7 bases from V and 3 bases from J, the junction contained 10 bases not matched to a gene. The CDR3 is made up of 18 amino acids. Germline V gives CDR1 SGHTA, CDR2 FQGNSA. The CDR3 DNA sequence: TGTGCCAGCACCCCTTTCCCGGGACTAGCGGGAGGCTACAATGAGCAGTTCTTC. Protein sequence: CASTPFPGLAGGYNEQFF.

In its sample, this clone was seen a few times. V and J are TRBV10-3 and TRBJ2-7; weak D call: TRBD1 (6 bases). CDR3 length: 14 amino acids. The germline V gene encodes CDR1 ENHRY and CDR2 SYGVKD. Trimming cost V 10 bases and J 0 bases, with 16 bases left between them. CDR3 DNA: TGTGCCACCACTCGACAGGAAAGCTCCTACGAGCAGTACTTC. Protein product: CATTRQESSYEQYF.

There are a few counts of this clone. V gene TRBV5-1 combines with J gene TRBJ2-6, with 12 bases fitting TRBD1. With 4 bases clipped from V and 2 bases from J, the junction kept 4 bases outside the gene matches. The CDR3 length is 17 residues. Germline CDR1 reads SGHRS; CDR2 reads YFSETQ. The CDR3, as DNA: TGCGCCAGCAGCCGGGACAGGGGGCGCCCTGGGGCCAACGTCCTGACTTTC. Translation: CASSRDRGRPGANVLTF.

This clone was seen more than once but under ten times. The V gene is TRBV7-9, the J gene TRBJ2-1, with 7 bases aligning to TRBD2. The CDR3 loop spans 14 amino acids. Germline V CDR1 and CDR2: SEHNR, FQNEAQ (reference sequence). After removal of 5 bases from V and 6 bases from J, the junction contained 7 bases not matched to a gene. Here the CDR3 reads CASSRSGILNEQFF. The DNA of the CDR3 is TGTGCCAGCAGCCGAAGCGGGATCCTCAATGAGCAGTTCTTC.

This clone was counted a few times. The chain uses TRBV2 and TRBJ2-7, with TRBD2 identical over 7 bases. The CDR3 extends over 11 amino acids. CDR1 SNHLY and CDR2 FYNNEI come from the germline V gene. Losses at the gene ends were 5 bases for V and 6 bases for J; bases not matched to a gene: 1. The CDR3 sequence is CASSRTSEQYV. CDR3 sequence (DNA): TGTGCCAGCAGTCGGACTAGCGAGCAGTACGTC.

In its sample, this clone was seen a few times. This chain connects TRBV29-1 to TRBJ2-7, with 8 bases lining up with TRBD2. Germline trimming cut 4 bases from V and 2 bases from J; bases unmatched to any gene: 7. The germline CDR1 and CDR2 sequences are SQVTM and ANQGSEA. This CDR3 region has 14 residues. The CDR3 DNA follows: TGCAGCGTTGTCGGGCTAGCGGGCACCTACGAGCAGTACTTC. It encodes CSVVGLAGTYEQYF.